These 3 T cell receptor beta chains were sequenced from one sample in a study of human T cells and chemical hapten exposure. As to time point: patch test 2, 6 weeks after DPC sensitization. Treatment defined: therapeutic diphenylcyclopropenone sensitization with weekly scalp DPC. TCRdb passed the RACE reads through MiXCR, listing each CDR3 protein once. Among more than 75,000 distinct CDR3 sequences, roughly 10% were seen once, and the ten largest hold around 2.5%. Here the sequenced sample was whole blood, taken in connection with sensitization to the hapten diphenylcyclopropenone (DPC). The receptors shown here come from a woman aged 25 to 39 with alopecia areata. Some clones in this sample may be carry-over from other donors' samples.

The gene calls are TRBV7-8 and TRBJ2-1; 7 bases map to TRBD2. The CDR3 sequence is 15 residues long. Germline values: CDR1 SGHVS, CDR2 FQNEAQ. Trimming cost V 1 base and J 7 bases; bases outside gene matches: 7. The CDR3 loop is CASSLGAGTGNEQFF. CDR3 nucleotide sequence: TGTGCCAGCAGCTTAGGAGCGGGAACGGGGAATGAGCAGTTCTTC.

This sequence joins TRBV7-6 and TRBJ2-5; possibly TRBD2 for D (5 bases). Germline lookup yields CDR1 SGHVS and CDR2 FNYEAQ. V was cut by 3 bases and J by 5 bases, with 10 bases left in between. This CDR3 is 13 amino acids long. The CDR3 DNA is TGTGCCAGCAGCTTGGTGGGAGCGGAGACCCAGTACTTC. As protein: CASSLVGAETQYF.

This clonotype was seen at least ten times. The gene calls are TRBV29-1 and TRBJ2-3; tentatively, D is TRBD1 or TRBD2 (5 bases each). The germline gives CDR1 SQVTM, CDR2 ANQGSEA. This CDR3 comprises 16 residues. Trimming pared 7 bases from V and 3 bases from J, leaving 23 bases between. This CDR3 is CSANGAQRSATDTQYF. Here the CDR3 DNA reads TGCAGCGCGAACGGGGCACAAAGGTCGGCGACAGATACGCAGTATTTT.